Below are 26 T cell receptor beta chains sequenced from a single sample in a study of quantifying T cell responses using KT2 cells. About the research overall: TCR alpha and beta constant-region primers primed reverse transcription of RNA.

The cDNA 3' end received a ligated oligonucleotide with a UMI. The first PCR ran around 4 cycles with an equimolar RC1.1 and RC1.2 beta primer mix. TCRdb analysed the UMI-ligation and nested PCR reads with MiXCR anew, one entry per CDR3 protein. The table has around 35,000 distinct CDR3 sequences, over 9% seen once. Material for sequencing was PBMCs spiked with cells of the T cell clone KT2. The source is a human donor.

The chain combines TRBV7-9 with TRBJ2-7, with 9 positions matching TRBD2. There are 15 residues in the CDR3. After removal of 1 base from V and 5 bases from J, the junction contained 6 bases not matched to a gene. CDR1 and CDR2 (germline): SEHNR, FQNEAQ (reference sequence). CDR3 sequence reads: CASSLEAGGLNEQYF. CDR3 sequence (DNA): TGTGCCAGCAGCTTAGAGGCGGGAGGGCTGAACGAGCAGTACTTC.

This clonotype was observed a few times. The rearrangement joins TRBV5-1 to TRBJ2-3; 11 positions agree with TRBD2. The V and J ends lost 3 bases and 2 bases, in that order; junction bases with no gene match: 5. Germline CDR1 and CDR2: SGHRS and YFSETQ. This CDR3 is 16 amino acids long. The CDR3 nucleotides read TGCGCCAGCAGCTCCGGACTAGCGGGTACCACAGATACGCAGTATTTT. Amino acid sequence: CASSSGLAGTTDTQYF.

The chain links TRBV3-1 to TRBJ1-3, with a tentative D call TRBD1 (5 bases). CDR1 is LGHDT, CDR2 YNNKEL, per germline (reference sequence). The CDR3 covers 14 residues. V lost 4 bases, J lost 1 base, and 8 bases lay in between. The CDR3 sequence is CASSPGLSGNTIYF. Written as DNA, the CDR3 is TGTGCCAGCAGCCCGGGACTGTCTGGAAACACCATATATTTT. Looking up the rest from reference TRBV3-1 and TRBJ1-3 gives the full variable domain: DTAVSQTPKYLVTQMGNDKSIKCEQNLGHDTMYWYKQDSKKFLKIMFSYNNKELIINETVPNRFSPKSPDKAHLNLHINSLELGDSAVYFCASSPGLSGNTIYFGEGSWLTVV.

In its sample, this clonotype was seen a few times. The CDR3 coding sequence is TGTGCCAGCTCACCAGCGGGAGCCGGAGATACGCAGTATTTT. It is translated as CASSPAGAGDTQYF. This chain links TRBV18 with TRBJ2-3; 7 nucleotides match TRBD2. This CDR3 has 14 residues. CDR1 KGHSH and CDR2 LQKENI come from the germline V gene. Germline trimming cut 2 bases from V and 5 bases from J; bases unmatched to any gene: 4.

This clonotype was seen a few times. V gene TRBV6-2 or TRBV6-3 combines with J gene TRBJ2-7; 11 nucleotides agree with TRBD2. Germline assignment: CDR1 MNHEY and CDR2 SVGEGT. CDR3 length: 14 amino acids. V shed 2 bases and J 3 bases; nucleotides not matched to a gene: 0. The CDR3 coding sequence is TGTGCCAGCAGTTACGGGACTAGCGGCTACGAGCAGTACTTC. It translates to CASSYGTSGYEQYF.

The chain links TRBV28 to TRBJ2-3, with TRBD2 identical over 7 bases. Germline values: CDR1 MDHEN, CDR2 SYDVKM. V gave up 7 bases and J gave up 6 bases; unmatched junction bases: 10. The CDR3 has 14 amino acids. The CDR3 coding sequence is TGTGCCAGCAAGCCCAGCGGGGCTGGGGATACGCAGTATTTT. Translating gives CASKPSGAGDTQYF.

This clonotype showed up just once. The CDR3 sequence is CASSLAQTKRGQETQYF. The CDR3 DNA reads as TGTGCCAGCAGCTTAGCGCAGACTAAGCGGGGGCAAGAGACCCAGTACTTC. The genes are TRBV7-6 and TRBJ2-5; 8 bases fit TRBD2. The CDR3 totals 17 residues. The germline V gene has CDR1 SGHVS and CDR2 FNYEAQ. Germline trimming cut 0 bases from V and 2 bases from J; bases unmatched to any gene: 8.

This clonotype has only a few counts. This chain joins TRBV7-2 and TRBJ2-7; TRBD2 agrees at 7 bases. The CDR3 runs 12 residues. V shed 4 bases, J shed 5 bases, and the junction held 2 bases outside the gene matches. Germline V lookup: CDR1 SGHTA, CDR2 FQGNSA. This CDR3 reads CASSSSGNEQYF. The CDR3 nucleotides read TGTGCCAGCAGCTCTAGCGGTAACGAGCAGTACTTC.

This clonotype was picked up a small number of times. The junction does not match germline at one end; this may be a read error. This chain uses TRBV15 with TRBJ2-1; perhaps TRBD2 as D (6 bases). The CDR3 covers 13 residues. CDR1 is LNHNV and CDR2 is YYDKDF in the germline V gene (reference sequence). CDR3 DNA sequence: TGTGCCACCAGCAGAGGGGGGATAGCGGACTTGGACTTC. Translation gives CATSRGGIADLDF.

V gene TRBV5-6 combines with J gene TRBJ2-7, with TRBD2 identical over 7 bases. After removal of 0 bases from V and 1 base from J, the junction contained 4 bases not matched to a gene. The CDR3 sequence is 15 residues long. CDR1 is SGHDT, CDR2 YYEEEE, per germline. DNA for the CDR3: TGTGCCAGCAGCTTGGTCAGCGGGAAGTCCTACGAGCAGTACTTC. Translation: CASSLVSGKSYEQYF.

This clonotype was found a few times. The chain is built from TRBV6-2 or TRBV6-3 and TRBJ2-1; 11 positions agree with TRBD2. In germline, CDR1 is MNHEY, CDR2 SVGEGT. V was clipped by 6 bases and J by 7 bases; unmatched bases: 14. This CDR3 spans 17 amino acids. CDR3 in amino acids: CASSPHNSGRAWNEQFF. The CDR3 DNA is TGTGCCAGCAGCCCGCACAATAGCGGGAGGGCCTGGAATGAGCAGTTCTTC.

The CDR3 DNA reads TGCGCCAGCAGTCAATGTGCCGGGACAGGGTCCTACGAGCAGTACTTC. It codes for CASSQCAGTGSYEQYF. This rearrangement joins TRBV23-1 to TRBJ2-7, with 9 bases lining up with TRBD1. TRBV23-1 is an open reading frame, and its role is uncertain. The V and J ends lost 1 base and 1 base, in that order; junction bases with no gene match: 5. The CDR3 totals 16 residues.

This clonotype was seen ten or more times. The genes are TRBV12-5 and TRBJ1-1; tentatively, D is TRBD1 (5 bases). The ends were cut back, 1 base at V and 4 bases at J, with 13 bases in the middle. This CDR3 has 15 amino acids. The germline CDR1 and CDR2 sequences are LGHNT and FRNRAP. The CDR3 nucleotides are TGTGCTAGTGGTTTGGCTCAGGGTGATAGCACTGAAGCTTTCTTT. Protein product: CASGLAQGDSTEAFF.

This clonotype has more than one count but fewer than ten. The rearrangement links TRBV7-8 to TRBJ1-6, with D unresolved. The CDR3 is 15 amino acids. V was shortened by 4 bases and J by 9 bases, with 16 bases between the two germline ends. CDR1 and CDR2 from the germline V gene are SGHVS and FQNEAQ. The CDR3 spells CASSSTPPGASPLHF. The CDR3 nucleotides are TGTGCCAGCAGCTCCACTCCTCCGGGAGCTTCACCCCTCCACTTT.

This chain joins TRBV19 and TRBJ1-5; 10 nucleotides match TRBD1. There are 14 residues in the CDR3. The V gene's germline CDR1 is LNHDA and CDR2 SQIVND (reference sequence). V dropped 9 bases and J dropped 4; count of bases not matched to a gene: 6. CDR3 in amino acids: CASTGTGENQPQHF. For the CDR3, the DNA is TGTGCCAGCACCGGGACAGGGGAAAATCAGCCCCAGCATTTT.

In its sample, this clonotype ranks as medium-sized (0.01 to 0.1%). V gene TRBV6-4 combines with J gene TRBJ2-3; 7 nucleotides line up with TRBD2. Trimming removed 8 bases from V and 6 bases from J; junction bases left unmatched: 8. The CDR3 sequence is 13 residues long. Per germline, CDR1 MRHNA and CDR2 SNTAGT. The CDR3 region is CASGRTSEDTQYF. The CDR3 coding sequence is TGTGCCAGCGGTCGAACTAGCGAGGATACGCAGTATTTT.

This clonotype was observed a handful of times. This chain links TRBV7-6 with TRBJ2-1, with a tentative D call TRBD1 (5 bases). V gave up 1 base and J gave up 4 bases, with 20 bases separating them. CDR1 and CDR2 (germline): SGHVS, FNYEAQ. The CDR3 loop spans 18 amino acids. The CDR3 nucleotides read TGTGCCAGCAGCTTAGGCCCCGCAAGACAGCCCCGATACAATGAGCAGTTCTTC. It encodes CASSLGPARQPRYNEQFF.

This clonotype was observed a few times. The chain joins TRBV13 to TRBJ1-2; possibly TRBD1 for D (5 bases). Germline V lookup: CDR1 PRHDT, CDR2 FYEKMQ (reference sequence). Trimming removed 4 bases from V and 8 bases from J, with 20 bases in between. CDR3 length: 15 amino acids. CDR3 sequence (DNA): TGTGCCAGCAGCTCAAGTGATGGGGGGTCCGGGGGCTACACCTTC. It translates to CASSSSDGGSGGYTF.

This clonotype was seen a few times. The chain combines TRBV7-2 with TRBJ1-2; D unresolved. Between the trimmed V and J ends, which lost 2 bases and 5 bases, there was a span of 9 bases. Per germline, CDR1 SGHTA and CDR2 FQGNSA. The CDR3 contains 13 residues. In DNA form, the CDR3 reads TGTGCCAGCAGCTTACCCGGGGAGTATGGCTACACCTTC. Amino acids: CASSLPGEYGYTF. The whole variable domain, remainder taken from reference TRBV7-2 and TRBJ1-2, is GAGVSQSPSNKVTEKGKDVELRCDPISGHTALYWYRQSLGQGLEFLIYFQGNSAPDKSGLPSDRFSAERTGGSVSTLTIQRTQQEDSAVYLCASSLPGEYGYTFGSGTRLTVV.

A few counts support this clonotype. The rearrangement uses TRBV11-1 and TRBJ2-1; 7 nucleotides match TRBD2. The V segment lost 1 base and the J segment 8 bases; nucleotides outside the gene matches: 11. Germline lookup yields CDR1 SGHAT and CDR2 FQDESV (reference sequence). This CDR3 contains 16 residues. CDR3 in amino acids: CASSLGPSGIVYEQFF. The CDR3 nucleotides are TGTGCCAGCAGCTTAGGTCCCAGCGGGATTGTCTATGAGCAGTTCTTC.

CDR3: CASSQDLSGLAGNNEQFF. DNA for the CDR3: TGTGCCAGCAGCCAAGATTTATCCGGGCTAGCGGGAAACAATGAGCAGTTCTTC. V gene TRBV4-2 combines with J gene TRBJ2-1; 9 bases fit TRBD2. Germline CDR1 LGHNA, CDR2 YNFKEQ. This CDR3 region has 18 residues. The V segment lost 0 bases and the J segment 5 bases; nucleotides outside the gene matches: 11.

This clonotype has at least ten counts. V is TRBV10-3 and J is TRBJ1-1, with D possibly being TRBD1 (6 bases). CDR3 size: 13 residues. Germline assignment: CDR1 ENHRY and CDR2 SYGVKD. The V end lost 10 bases, the J end lost 5 bases, and 17 bases lay between the germline ends. CDR3 nucleotide sequence: TGTGCCACTAACCCAGGGGCTGGAACTGAAGCTTTCTTT. Amino acids: CATNPGAGTEAFF.

The chain combines TRBV13 with TRBJ2-7, with 10 bases aligning to TRBD1. Germline CDR1 is PRHDT and CDR2 is FYEKMQ (reference sequence). V shed 6 bases and J 4 bases; nucleotides not matched to a gene: 9. The CDR3 loop spans 15 amino acids. The CDR3 loop reads CASSQTGTGEYEQYF. The CDR3 DNA follows: TGTGCCAGCAGTCAAACTGGGACAGGGGAGTACGAGCAGTACTTC.

This clonotype was seen a handful of times. The chain joins TRBV20-1 to TRBJ2-3; the match to TRBD2 covers 10 bases. J was trimmed by 4 bases and V by 6 bases; bases with no gene match: 4. CDR3 length equals 13 residues. The V gene's germline CDR1 is DFQATT and CDR2 SNEGSKA (reference sequence). Here the CDR3 reads CSARGLASDTQYF. CDR3 DNA sequence: TGCAGTGCGCGGGGACTAGCGTCAGATACGCAGTATTTT.

Many counts were recorded for this clonotype. The CDR3 DNA reads as TGTGCCCCAGGGAATGGCAATCAGCCCCAGCATTTT. Residues: CAPGNGNQPQHF. The chain links TRBV27 to TRBJ1-5; possible D gene TRBD1, 5 bases. The V gene's germline CDR1 is MNHEY and CDR2 SMNVEV (reference sequence). The germline V and J ends were trimmed by 11 bases and 2 bases, with 10 bases remaining between them. There are 12 residues in the CDR3.

This clonotype has at least ten counts. This CDR3 is CASSLRDQPQHF. CDR3 DNA sequence: TGTGCCAGCAGCTTGAGGGATCAGCCCCAGCATTTT. J is TRBJ1-5 and V is TRBV5-8; D unclear. In germline, CDR1 is SGHTS, CDR2 YDEGEE. The V gene lost 1 base and the J gene lost 5 bases, with 4 bases spanning the gap. This CDR3 spans 12 amino acids.